This T cell receptor (beta chain) came from a study of OX40 agonist ivuxolimab in advanced cancers. For the study at large: A partial response was reached by three patients: one with hepatocellular carcinoma and two with cutaneous melanoma.

The method was immunoSEQ multiplex PCR; TCRdb's version includes in-frame clones alone and lacks a portion of them. The sample shows roughly 53,000 clones, approximately 75% of them seen only once. As for this clone: Its antigen remains unidentified.

General study findings and limits: Some of the lowest clonal expansion was seen in partial responders at 0.1-3.0 mg/kg.

CDR3 length equals 15 residues. Germline assignment: CDR1 MRHNA and CDR2 SNTAGT. The junction had 11 bases not matched to a gene; V was cut back by 4 bases and J by 10 bases. The chain is built from TRBV6-4 and TRBJ2-1, with 9 positions matching TRBD2. The sample here was CD4+ or CD8+ T cells sorted from blood, taken in a trial of the OX40 agonist ivuxolimab. The TCR sequence derives from an adult with an advanced solid tumor such as melanoma, head and neck, liver or kidney cancer. CDR3 loop: CASSGGLAPQSEQFF. CDR3 in DNA: TGTGCCAGCAGTGGGGGACTAGCCCCTCAATCCGAGCAGTTCTTC.